A single sample is the source of the 25 T cell receptor beta chains below, sequenced in a study of cytomegalovirus exposure and HLA in healthy donors. Primers included in the PCR were 60 Vbeta and 13 Jbeta primers. Profiled with immunoSEQ multiplex PCR; TCRdb holds only in-frame clones, not every one. The sample totals roughly 200,000 clones. Material for sequencing was PBMCs. These receptors were collected from a girl aged 2-10 years in good health and CMV-seropositive.

The chain carries TRBV21-1 and TRBJ2-7; TRBD2, the table's D call, lacks a check against the DNA. TRBV21-1 is noted as a pseudogene. The CDR3 consists of 16 residues. The CDR3 is CASSRDPGLAVYEQYF. CDR3 sequence (DNA): TGTGCCAGCAGCAGAGACCCGGGACTAGCGGTCTACGAGCAGTACTTC.

V gene TRBV29-1 combines with J gene TRBJ2-7, with D possibly being TRBD2 (6 bases). This CDR3 has 12 residues. Trimming stripped 3 bases from V and 3 bases from J, with 9 bases between. CDR1 and CDR2 (germline): SQVTM, ANQGSEA. The CDR3 loop is CSVELGSYEQYF. DNA of the CDR3: TGCAGCGTTGAGCTCGGGAGCTACGAGCAGTACTTC.

The gene calls are TRBV10-3 and TRBJ1-3; 10 bases line up with TRBD1. This CDR3 has 15 amino acids. Germline CDR1 is ENHRY and CDR2 is SYGVKD. V was clipped by 5 bases and J by 4 bases; unmatched bases: 5. In nucleotides, the CDR3 is TGTGCCATCAGTTCGACAGGGGGCAGCGGAAACACCATATATTTT. Amino acid sequence: CAISSTGGSGNTIYF.

In nucleotides, the CDR3 is TGTGCCAGCAGTCCCTCAGGGGCCCGAGCTTTCTTT. This gives the protein CASSPSGARAFF. The chain uses TRBV27 and TRBJ1-1, with a possible D match to TRBD1 (6 bases). The germline V and J ends were trimmed by 5 bases and 10 bases, with 14 bases remaining between them. The CDR3 runs to 12 residues. CDR1 MNHEY and CDR2 SMNVEV come from the germline V gene (reference sequence).

The chain joins TRBV14 to TRBJ1-2; D gene uncertain. CDR3 size: 15 residues. Germline CDR1 is SGHDN and CDR2 is FVKESK. V gave up 1 base and J gave up 5 bases, with 14 bases separating them. DNA of the CDR3: TGTGCCAGCAGCCAAGGGCGGCCGGAAACTTATGGCTACACCTTC. It specifies CASSQGRPETYGYTF.

The rearrangement joins TRBV10-1 to TRBJ2-7; 9 nucleotides align to TRBD2. There are 14 residues in the CDR3. The trim removed 5 bases at V and 5 bases at J, leaving 7 bases unmatched. Per germline, CDR1 WNHNN and CDR2 SYGVQD (reference sequence). The CDR3 region is CASSSGTSLNEQYF. The CDR3, as DNA: TGCGCCAGCAGTTCCGGGACTAGCCTTAACGAGCAGTACTTC.

DNA for the CDR3: TGTGCCACCAGCAGGGTCCGGGTTGTAGCGGGAGGAGAGACCCAGTACTTC. It codes for CATSRVRVVAGGETQYF. The gene calls are TRBV15 and TRBJ2-5, with 10 positions matching TRBD2. Trimming at V came to 3 bases and at J to 4 bases, leaving 11 bases not matched to a gene. The CDR3 spans 17 residues. Germline V CDR1 and CDR2: LNHNV, YYDKDF (reference sequence).

The chain joins TRBV2 to TRBJ2-5; D may be TRBD2 (6 bases). Germline CDR1 reads SNHLY; CDR2 reads FYNNEI. This CDR3 comprises 14 residues. Trimming cost V 4 bases and J 1 base, with 10 bases left between them. CDR3 amino acids: CASSGDSGQETQYF. In nucleotides, the CDR3 is TGTGCCAGCAGTGGGGATAGCGGCCAAGAGACCCAGTACTTC. The full variable domain, rest sourced from reference TRBV2 and TRBJ2-5, is EPEVTQTPSHQVTQMGQEVILRCVPISNHLYFYWYRQILGQKVEFLVSFYNNEISEKSEIFDDQFSVERPDGSNFTLKIRSTKLEDSAMYFCASSGDSGQETQYFGPGTRLLVL.

The gene calls are TRBV19 and TRBJ1-1; 7 nucleotides align to TRBD1. Trimming at V came to 4 bases and at J to 6 bases, leaving 11 bases not matched to a gene. This CDR3 has 15 residues. Per germline, CDR1 LNHDA and CDR2 SQIVND (reference sequence). The CDR3 loop is CASSNDRQGWAEAFF. CDR3 nucleotides: TGTGCCAGTAGTAATGACAGACAGGGTTGGGCTGAAGCTTTCTTT.

The CDR3 coding sequence is TGCAGCGTGTACAGGGGTTACAATGAGCAGTTCTTC. This sequence encodes CSVYRGYNEQFF. The chain carries TRBV29-1 and TRBJ2-1; 7 nucleotides align to TRBD1. The CDR3 consists of 12 residues. The V gene's germline CDR1 is SQVTM and CDR2 ANQGSEA. V lost 6 bases, J lost 4 bases, and 3 bases stayed unmatched.

The genes are TRBV7-6 and TRBJ2-3; TRBD1 is a possible D gene (5 bases). Trimming took off 2 bases at V and 6 bases at J, with 15 bases between the two ends. This CDR3 contains 15 residues. Germline V lookup: CDR1 SGHVS, CDR2 FNYEAQ. The CDR3 DNA is TGTGCCAGCAGCTTAAGGTGGGGCCATTTCGATACGCAGTATTTT. It yields the protein CASSLRWGHFDTQYF. Drawing the rest from reference TRBV7-6 and TRBJ2-3, the complete variable domain is GAGVSQSPRYKVTKRGQDVALRCDPISGHVSLYWYRQALGQGPEFLTYFNYEAQQDKSGLPNDRFSAERPEGSISTLTIQRTEQRDSAMYRCASSLRWGHFDTQYFGPGTRLTVL.

The chain recombines TRBV11-2 with TRBJ2-1, with D perhaps matching TRBD2 (6 bases). Trimming shortened V by 4 bases and J by 4 bases, and 11 bases separated the two germline ends. CDR1 is SGHAT, CDR2 FQNNGV, per germline. This CDR3 comprises 14 residues. CDR3 sequence: CASSSGVGYNEQFF. CDR3 DNA: TGTGCCAGCAGCTCGGGGGTAGGGTACAATGAGCAGTTCTTC.

The chain uses TRBV19 and TRBJ1-1, with a tentative D call TRBD1 (5 bases). The germline V gene encodes CDR1 LNHDA and CDR2 SQIVND (reference sequence). This CDR3 region has 14 residues. The ends were cut back, 3 bases at V and 1 base at J, with 9 bases in the middle. The CDR3 nucleotides read TGTGCCAGTAGTATCTCCAGGGAGAACACTGAAGCTTTCTTT. Residues: CASSISRENTEAFF.

The chain employs TRBV6-5 and TRBJ2-7; D might be TRBD2 (5 bases). Germline V gene lookup returns CDR1 MNHEY and CDR2 SVGAGI. Trimming removed 6 bases from V and 0 bases from J, with 12 bases in between. This CDR3 comprises 14 residues. The CDR3 protein is CASSRTDYSYEQYF. For the CDR3, the DNA is TGTGCCAGCAGCAGGACTGACTACTCCTACGAGCAGTACTTC.

The chain combines TRBV7-9 with TRBJ2-5; the D gene is possibly TRBD1 (5 bases). The CDR3 is 14 amino acids. V dropped 5 bases and J dropped 4 bases, with 14 bases sitting between them. Germline-derived CDR1 and CDR2 are SEHNR and FQNEAQ (reference sequence). The CDR3 spells CASSLRTSGETQYF. The CDR3 coding sequence is TGTGCCAGCAGCCTCCGGACAAGTGGAGAGACCCAGTACTTC.

The CDR3 DNA sequence: TGCGCCAGCAGCTCCGAGCGGGGCACAGATACGCAGTATTTT. Protein product: CASSSERGTDTQYF. This chain joins TRBV5-1 and TRBJ2-3, with a tentative D call TRBD2 (6 bases). This CDR3 has 14 amino acids. With 3 bases removed from V and 1 base from J, the gap between germline ends came to 9 bases. The V gene's germline CDR1 is SGHRS and CDR2 YFSETQ. Full variable domain (remainder filled in from reference TRBV5-1 and TRBJ2-3): KAGVTQTPRYLIKTRGQQVTLSCSPISGHRSVSWYQQTPGQGLQFLFEYFSETQRNKGNFPGRFSGRQFSNSRSEMNVSTLELGDSALYLCASSSERGTDTQYFGPGTRLTVL.

CDR3 loop: CASSRGTDDGYTF. CDR3 DNA sequence: TGTGCCAGCAGCAGGGGGACGGACGATGGCTACACCTTC. J is TRBJ1-2 and V is TRBV5-6; D is possibly TRBD1 (6 bases). Germline lookup yields CDR1 SGHDT and CDR2 YYEEEE. Between the trimmed V and J ends, which lost 4 bases and 6 bases, there was a span of 13 bases. This CDR3 region has 13 residues.

The chain links TRBV25-1 to TRBJ2-5; TRBD2 is a possible D gene (6 bases). V shed 3 bases and J shed 7 bases, with 18 bases lying between them. Looked up from germline, CDR1 is MGHDK and CDR2 is SYGVNS. The CDR3 is 15 residues long. Written as DNA, the CDR3 is TGTGCCAGCAGTGATTGGCGGGACTCTTCTGGGACCCAGTACTTC. This gives the protein CASSDWRDSSGTQYF.

The chain employs TRBV9 and TRBJ2-3; maybe TRBD2 (6 bases). Deletions cut 3 bases from V and 4 bases from J, with 24 bases between. Germline CDR1 reads SGDLS; CDR2 reads YYNGEE. The CDR3 contains 18 residues. The CDR3, as DNA: TGTGCCAGCAGCGAGAGGGGTTCCTCTCTTGGACTACCAGATACGCAGTATTTT. Amino acid sequence: CASSERGSSLGLPDTQYF.

This sequence joins TRBV6-6 and TRBJ1-5; unclear D gene. Germline CDR1 and CDR2: MNHNY and SVGAGI (reference sequence). The CDR3 totals 12 residues. Trimming took 8 bases from V and 5 from J, leaving 10 bases between them. The DNA for the CDR3 is TGTGCCAGCCAGGAAACCGATCAGCCCCAGCATTTT. This sequence encodes CASQETDQPQHF.

CDR3 DNA sequence: TGTGCCAGCAGCTTAGGACAGTTTTTTTCCTACGAGCAGTACTTC. This translates into CASSLGQFFSYEQYF. The J gene is TRBJ2-7, the V gene TRBV11-2; tentatively, D is TRBD1 (5 bases). Per germline, CDR1 SGHAT and CDR2 FQNNGV. CDR3 size: 15 residues. V lost 1 base and J 1 base, leaving 11 bases between the germline ends.

V usage is TRBV4-1 and J usage is TRBJ2-2; tentative D call: TRBD2 (5 bases). CDR3 size: 17 residues. Germline CDR1 and CDR2: MGHRA and YSYEKL. V lost 4 bases and J lost 5, with 20 bases in between. DNA for the CDR3: TGCGCCAGCAGCCCCTCAAAAGGACTTTTGAGGACCGGGGAGCTGTTTTTT. Its translation: CASSPSKGLLRTGELFF.

The chain recombines TRBV6-1 with TRBJ1-1; 8 nucleotides line up with TRBD1. Trimming took 3 bases from V and 4 from J; bases not matched to a gene: 1. CDR1 and CDR2 (germline): MNHNS, SASEGT. The CDR3 contains 13 residues. This CDR3 is CASSDGQGTEAFF. CDR3 nucleotide sequence: TGTGCCAGCAGTGACGGACAGGGCACTGAAGCTTTCTTT.

The chain combines TRBV5-6 with TRBJ2-3, with unresolved D. V lost 6 bases, J lost 8 bases, and 16 bases lay in between. Germline assignment: CDR1 SGHDT and CDR2 YYEEEE. This CDR3 spans 13 amino acids. This chain's CDR3 is CASTKVGSGTQYF. In nucleotides, the CDR3 is TGTGCCAGCACCAAGGTGGGTTCGGGTACGCAGTATTTT.

The chain couples TRBV6-5 to TRBJ1-1; D ambiguous. The germline gives CDR1 MNHEY, CDR2 SVGAGI. The V end lost 7 bases, the J end lost 1 base, and 10 bases lay between the germline ends. The CDR3 covers 13 residues. The DNA of the CDR3 is TGTGCCAGCACCGCTGAGGGGAACACTGAAGCTTTCTTT. Encoded protein: CASTAEGNTEAFF.